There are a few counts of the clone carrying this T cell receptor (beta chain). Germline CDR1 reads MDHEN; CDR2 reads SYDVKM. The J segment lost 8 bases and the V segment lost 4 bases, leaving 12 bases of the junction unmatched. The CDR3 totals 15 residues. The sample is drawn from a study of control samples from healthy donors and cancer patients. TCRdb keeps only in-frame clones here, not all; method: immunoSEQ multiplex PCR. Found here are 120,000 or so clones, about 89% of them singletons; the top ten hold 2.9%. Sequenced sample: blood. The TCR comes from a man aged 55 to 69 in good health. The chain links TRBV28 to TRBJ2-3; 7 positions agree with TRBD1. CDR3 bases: TGTGCCAGCAGTTCCATATCGACAGGGCAAGGTACGCAGTATTTT. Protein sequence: CASSSISTGQGTQYF.